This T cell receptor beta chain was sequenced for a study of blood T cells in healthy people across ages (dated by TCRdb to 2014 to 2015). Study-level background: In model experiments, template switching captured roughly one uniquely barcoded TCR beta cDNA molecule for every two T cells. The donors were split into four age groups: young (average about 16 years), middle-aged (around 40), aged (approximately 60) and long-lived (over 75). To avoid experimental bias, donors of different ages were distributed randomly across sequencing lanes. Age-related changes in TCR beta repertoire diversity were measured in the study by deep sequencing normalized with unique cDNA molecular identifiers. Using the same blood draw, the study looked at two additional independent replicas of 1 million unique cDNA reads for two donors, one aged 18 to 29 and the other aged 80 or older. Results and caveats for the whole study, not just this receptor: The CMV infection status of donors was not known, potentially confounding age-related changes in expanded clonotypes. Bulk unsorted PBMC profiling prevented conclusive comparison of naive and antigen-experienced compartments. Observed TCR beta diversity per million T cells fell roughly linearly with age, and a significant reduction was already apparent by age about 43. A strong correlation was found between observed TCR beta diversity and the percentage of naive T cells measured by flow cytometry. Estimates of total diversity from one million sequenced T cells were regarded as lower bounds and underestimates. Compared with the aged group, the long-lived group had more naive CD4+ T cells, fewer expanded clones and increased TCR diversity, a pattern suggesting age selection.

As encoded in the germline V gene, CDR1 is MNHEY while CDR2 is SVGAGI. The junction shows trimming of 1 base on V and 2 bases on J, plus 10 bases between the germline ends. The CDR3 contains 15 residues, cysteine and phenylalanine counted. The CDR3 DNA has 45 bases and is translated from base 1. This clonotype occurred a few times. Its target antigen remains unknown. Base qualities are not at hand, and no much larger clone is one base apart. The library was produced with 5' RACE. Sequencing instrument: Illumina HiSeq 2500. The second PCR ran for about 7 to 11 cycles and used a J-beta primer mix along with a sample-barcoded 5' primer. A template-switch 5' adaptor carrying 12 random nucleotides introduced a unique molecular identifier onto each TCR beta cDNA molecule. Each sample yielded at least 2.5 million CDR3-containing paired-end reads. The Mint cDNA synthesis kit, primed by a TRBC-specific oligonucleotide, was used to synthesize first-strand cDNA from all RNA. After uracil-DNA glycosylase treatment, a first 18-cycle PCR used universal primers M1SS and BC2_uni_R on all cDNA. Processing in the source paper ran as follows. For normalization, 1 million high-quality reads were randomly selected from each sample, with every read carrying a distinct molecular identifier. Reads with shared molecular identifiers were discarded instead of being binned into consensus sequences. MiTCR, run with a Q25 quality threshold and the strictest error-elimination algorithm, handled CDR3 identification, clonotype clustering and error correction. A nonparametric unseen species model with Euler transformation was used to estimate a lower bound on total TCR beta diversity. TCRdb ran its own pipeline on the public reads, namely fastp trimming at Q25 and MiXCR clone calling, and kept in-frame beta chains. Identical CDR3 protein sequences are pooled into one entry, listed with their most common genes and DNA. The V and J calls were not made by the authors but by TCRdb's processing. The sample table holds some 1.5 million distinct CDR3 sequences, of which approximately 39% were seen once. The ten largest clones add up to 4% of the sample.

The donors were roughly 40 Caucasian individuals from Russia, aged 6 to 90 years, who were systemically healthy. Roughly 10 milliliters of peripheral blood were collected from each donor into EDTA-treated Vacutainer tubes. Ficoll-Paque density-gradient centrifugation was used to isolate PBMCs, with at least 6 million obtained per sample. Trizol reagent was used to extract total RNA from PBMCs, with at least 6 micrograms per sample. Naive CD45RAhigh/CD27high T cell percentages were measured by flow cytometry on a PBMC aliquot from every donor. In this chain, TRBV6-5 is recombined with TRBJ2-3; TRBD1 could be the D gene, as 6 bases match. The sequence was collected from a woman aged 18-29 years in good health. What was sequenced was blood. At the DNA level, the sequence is TGTGCCAGCAGTTACTTCGGACAGTCCACAGATACGCAGTATTTT. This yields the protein CASSYFGQSTDTQYF.